This T cell receptor (beta chain) was sequenced during a study of cytomegalovirus exposure and HLA in healthy donors. The germline gives CDR1 SGHAT, CDR2 FQNNGV. The CDR3 has 14 amino acids. Trimming at V came to 3 bases and at J to 4 bases, leaving 5 bases not matched to a gene. PCR used 60 Vbeta primers and 13 Jbeta primers. This table comes from immunoSEQ multiplex PCR, and its TCRdb copy is limited to in-frame clones, with some not included. The sample contains about 180,000 clones, roughly 80% of which appear only once. General observations from the study: Across all donors, roughly uniform sequencing depth was an assumption of the presence/absence analyses. Three chains linked to CMV were shown in vitro to be specific for CMV antigens.

About this clone: The antigen is unknown.

This receptor was identified in a boy between 2 and 10 years old in good health and CMV-seronegative. Sample: PBMCs. The chain has TRBV11-2 and TRBJ1-1, with 7 bases that match TRBD1. CDR3 sequence: CASSFYRQGTEAFF. In DNA, the CDR3 is TGTGCCAGCAGCTTTTACCGACAGGGCACTGAAGCTTTCTTT. Drawing the rest from reference TRBV11-2 and TRBJ1-1, the complete variable domain is EAGVAQSPRYKIIEKRQSVAFWCNPISGHATLYWYQQILGQGPKLLIQFQNNGVVDDSQLPKDRFSAERLKGVDSTLKIQPAKLEDSAVYLCASSFYRQGTEAFFGQGTRLTVV.